This is a list of T cell receptor beta chains from one sample in a study of blood T cell repertoires in COVID-19. Profiled with immunoSEQ multiplex PCR; TCRdb holds only in-frame clones, not every one. Here the sample spans over 45,000 clones, around 82% being singletons. The sequenced sample was peripheral blood. The receptors shown here come from a woman aged 80 or older with acute or convalescent COVID-19. The CDR3 runs from the conserved cysteine through the conserved F or W. A D gene is named only where the DNA matches it firmly. Size is stated for part of the rows, as once, few or many counts, or as a class when the clone is expanded.

v_gene,d_gene,len,abundance,j_gene,CDR3aa,CDR3nt
TRBV28,-,15,-,TRBJ1-4,CASATRKMAGEKLFF,TGTGCCAGCGCTACTAGGAAGATGGCCGGGGAAAAACTGTTTTTT
TRBV30,TRBD2,15,few,TRBJ2-7,CAWTTLGLAEYEQYF,TGTGCCTGGACCACCCTGGGACTAGCGGAATACGAGCAGTACTTC
TRBV5-1,-,15,few,TRBJ1-3,CASSLGPGSGNTIYF,TGCGCCAGCAGCTTGGGGCCAGGCTCTGGAAACACCATATATTTT
TRBV5-1,TRBD2,17,-,TRBJ2-6,CASSQTSGSSGANVLTF,TGCGCCAGCAGCCAGACTAGCGGGAGCTCTGGGGCCAACGTCCTGACTTTC
TRBV28,-,12,-,TRBJ2-7,CASSVTGFEQYF,TGTGCCAGCAGTGTTACAGGGTTCGAGCAGTACTTC
TRBV10-3,TRBD1,15,-,TRBJ1-2,CAISELDRGGYGYTF,TGTGCCATCAGTGAGTTGGACAGGGGAGGCTATGGCTACACCTTC
TRBV5-1,-,16,-,TRBJ1-1,CASSLQGMGLNTEAFF,TGCGCCAGCAGCCTTCAGGGGATGGGGCTGAACACTGAAGCTTTCTTT
TRBV11-3,-,14,-,TRBJ2-7,CASSLYPGDYEQYF,TGTGCCAGCAGCTTATACCCCGGGGACTACGAGCAGTACTTC
TRBV7-9,-,14,-,TRBJ1-1,CASSSGPPDAEAFF,TGTGCCAGCAGTTCAGGGCCACCAGACGCTGAAGCTTTCTTT
TRBV2,TRBD1,15,once,TRBJ2-3,CASKNRDRITDTQYF,TGTGCCAGTAAAAATCGGGACAGGATTACAGATACGCAGTATTTT
TRBV5-6,TRBD2,16,-,TRBJ2-1,CASSAKGLAGRLVQFF,TGTGCCAGCAGCGCTAAGGGACTAGCGGGCCGCCTGGTGCAGTTCTTC
TRBV4-2,-,16,-,TRBJ2-2,CASSSGGTLQGGELFF,TGTGCCAGCAGCTCAGGCGGGACTCTCCAGGGCGGGGAGCTGTTTTTT
TRBV19,TRBD1,13,-,TRBJ1-4,CASSGTGGDKLFF,TGTGCCAGTTCCGGGACAGGGGGCGATAAACTGTTTTTT
TRBV3-1/TRBV3-2,-,14,-,TRBJ1-2,CASSPANSYYGYTF,TGTGCCAGCAGCCCCGCGAACAGTTACTATGGCTACACCTTC
TRBV6-2/TRBV6-3,-,13,few,TRBJ2-7,CASSNRDTYEQYF,TGTGCCAGCAGTAACCGGGACACCTACGAGCAGTACTTC
TRBV28,-,13,-,TRBJ2-1,CASTLPQGGEQFF,TGTGCCAGCACCCTCCCCCAGGGTGGTGAGCAGTTCTTC
TRBV28,-,13,-,TRBJ2-3,CASSFRAPPTQYF,TGTGCCAGCAGTTTCAGGGCCCCACCCACGCAGTATTTT
TRBV6-5,-,12,-,TRBJ1-2,CASSSRQEGYTF,TGTGCCAGCAGCTCAAGACAGGAGGGCTACACCTTC
TRBV30,-,15,-,TRBJ1-4,CAWSVFDLGNEKLFF,TGTGCCTGGAGTGTTTTCGACTTGGGTAATGAAAAACTGTTTTTT
TRBV10-3,-,13,-,TRBJ1-2,CAIVQGGGDGYTF,TGTGCCATCGTTCAAGGGGGAGGGGATGGCTACACCTTC
TRBV28,TRBD2,14,-,TRBJ2-7,CASSLDGLAHEQYF,TGTGCCAGCAGTCTCGATGGACTAGCCCACGAGCAGTACTTC
TRBV11-1,-,16,-,TRBJ2-3,CASSLPLDRSTDTQYF,TGTGCCAGCAGCCTACCCCTGGACAGAAGCACAGATACGCAGTATTTT
TRBV19,TRBD2,16,-,TRBJ2-1,CASSPHRTSGDNEQFF,TGTGCCAGTAGTCCCCACAGGACTAGCGGGGACAATGAGCAGTTCTTC
TRBV7-8,-,15,-,TRBJ1-5,CASSSSTGFNQPQHF,TGTGCCAGCAGCTCTAGCACTGGGTTCAATCAGCCCCAGCATTTT
TRBV6-5,-,14,-,TRBJ2-3,CASSLGGGTDTQYF,TGTGCCAGCAGTTTAGGCGGGGGCACAGATACGCAGTATTTT
TRBV5-1,TRBD2,17,-,TRBJ2-5,CASAQEGLAGSQETQYF,TGCGCCAGCGCTCAGGAAGGACTAGCGGGGAGCCAAGAGACCCAGTACTTC
TRBV12-3/TRBV12-4,-,13,-,TRBJ2-3,CASSSGSSDTQYF,TGTGCCAGCAGTAGCGGGTCTTCAGATACGCAGTATTTT
TRBV18,TRBD2,16,-,TRBJ2-1,CASSPPRGLANNEQFF,TGTGCCAGCTCACCACCCAGAGGACTAGCCAACAATGAGCAGTTCTTC
TRBV18,-,16,-,TRBJ1-2,CASSSTEEAESYGYTF,TGTGCCAGCTCATCAACCGAGGAGGCTGAGAGCTATGGCTACACCTTC
TRBV9,TRBD1,15,few,TRBJ1-5,CASSVGQGQNQPQHF,TGTGCCAGCAGCGTAGGACAGGGGCAAAATCAGCCCCAGCATTTT
TRBV7-9,TRBD2,15,few,TRBJ2-3,CASSFSGGLPDTQYF,TGTGCCAGCAGCTTTAGCGGGGGCCTGCCAGATACGCAGTATTTT
TRBV28,TRBD1,14,once,TRBJ1-2,CASSLGTANYGYTF,TGTGCCAGCAGTTTAGGGACAGCTAACTATGGCTACACCTTC
TRBV28,TRBD2,15,-,TRBJ2-3,CASSFIAGSTDTQYF,TGTGCCAGCAGTTTTATAGCGGGGAGCACAGATACGCAGTATTTT
TRBV5-6,-,16,-,TRBJ2-1,CASSPNLGTAYNEQFF,TGTGCCAGCAGCCCTAATCTCGGGACTGCCTACAATGAGCAGTTCTTC
TRBV28,-,13,-,TRBJ1-5,CASGDSSNQPQHF,TGTGCTTCCGGTGACAGTAGCAATCAGCCCCAGCATTTT
TRBV5-1,-,14,-,TRBJ2-7,CASSLFGDSYEQYF,TGCGCCAGCAGCTTGTTCGGGGACTCCTACGAGCAGTACTTC
TRBV5-1,-,16,-,TRBJ1-2,CASSLAVTGSSDGYTF,TGCGCCAGCAGCTTGGCCGTGACAGGATCATCGGATGGCTACACCTTC
TRBV7-8,-,16,-,TRBJ2-1,CASSLMSGVVYNEQFF,TGTGCCAGCAGCTTAATGTCAGGGGTCGTGTACAATGAGCAGTTCTTC
TRBV20-1,TRBD1,13,-,TRBJ2-3,CSASEGATSPQYF,TGCAGTGCTAGTGAGGGGGCGACGAGTCCGCAGTATTTT
TRBV6-1,-,17,-,TRBJ1-5,CASSERVGAALNQPQHF,TGTGCCAGCAGTGAAAGGGTGGGGGCCGCCCTCAATCAGCCCCAGCATTTT
TRBV11-2,TRBD2,14,-,TRBJ2-7,CASSLGGGMREQYF,TGTGCCAGCAGCTTAGGGGGGGGAATGAGGGAGCAGTACTTC
TRBV5-8,-,15,-,TRBJ2-1,CASSRGELRQNEQFF,TGTGCCAGCAGCCGCGGGGAACTACGTCAGAATGAGCAGTTCTTC
TRBV6-5,TRBD1,12,-,TRBJ2-7,CATRDRVYEQYF,TGTGCCACCCGGGACAGGGTCTACGAGCAGTACTTC
TRBV6-5,TRBD1,16,-,TRBJ2-5,CASSYPGGQRQETQYF,TGTGCCAGCAGTTACCCAGGGGGCCAACGGCAAGAGACCCAGTACTTC
TRBV19,TRBD1,16,few,TRBJ2-7,CASSPRTGTLNYEQYF,TGTGCCAGTAGTCCCAGGACAGGGACCTTAAACTACGAGCAGTACTTC
TRBV5-1,-,13,-,TRBJ2-3,CASSLDLFSPQYF,TGCGCCAGCAGCTTGGATCTCTTTTCTCCCCAGTATTTT
TRBV18,TRBD2,16,-,TRBJ2-3,CASSPPSGLATDTQYF,TGTGCCAGCTCACCACCGTCGGGACTAGCGACAGATACGCAGTATTTT
TRBV5-1,TRBD2,14,-,TRBJ2-1,CASSLGLATNEQFF,TGCGCCAGCAGCTTGGGACTAGCGACGAATGAGCAGTTCTTC
TRBV3-1/TRBV3-2,-,17,-,TRBJ2-1,CASSHTPGEWSYNEQFF,TGTGCCAGCAGCCATACTCCCGGGGAGTGGTCCTACAATGAGCAGTTCTTC
TRBV30,-,13,once,TRBJ1-6,CAWSSGLNSPLHF,TGTGCCTGGAGTTCAGGGTTGAATTCACCCCTCCACTTT
TRBV12-2,-,12,-,TRBJ2-3,CASRLVRDTQYF,TGTGCAAGTCGCTTAGTACGGGATACGCAGTATTTT
TRBV23-1,TRBD1,17,many,TRBJ2-7,CASSHAGTGNNSYEQYF,TGCGCCAGCAGCCATGCCGGGACAGGGAACAACTCCTACGAGCAGTACTTC
TRBV3-1/TRBV3-2,-,14,-,TRBJ2-7,CASSQGPRVGEQYF,TGTGCCAGCAGCCAAGGCCCCAGGGTCGGCGAGCAGTACTTC
TRBV7-6,-,15,-,TRBJ2-7,CASSFTGSPRYEQYF,TGTGCCAGCAGCTTCACAGGTTCCCCGCGCTACGAGCAGTACTTC